The TCR beta chain under discussion was sequenced for a study of low-dose radiotherapy and immunotherapy resistance in tumors. Study-wide context: Treatment consisted of nivolumab 240 mg every two weeks and ipilimumab 1 mg/kg every six weeks, given intravenously to patients.

The CDR3 covers 14 residues. The germline V gene encodes CDR1 DFQATT and CDR2 SNEGSKA (reference sequence). V was pared by 6 bases and J by 4 bases, with 18 bases between. In the RACIN dose-escalation trial, donors got nivolumab plus ipilimumab with aspirin, cyclophosphamide and radiotherapy. With TRAV- and TRBV-specific primers, first-strand cDNA was made, covering the alpha and beta chains. It was with a constant-region primer and a V-primer adapter that TCRs were amplified over around 19 PCR cycles. The authors amplified isolated mRNA by in vitro transcription. TCRdb re-called the reads with MiXCR, one entry per CDR3 protein. The sample holds about 14,000 distinct CDR3 sequences, more than 65% seen once. This clonotype has a handful of counts.

This chain joins TRBV20-1 and TRBJ1-2; D may be TRBD1 (6 bases). The sequence derives from a human donor with advanced metastatic prostate, ovarian, gallbladder or colorectal cancer (not recorded which). This table probably holds off-target reads from a library built for another chain. Here the CDR3 reads CSAPPGGLGYGYTF. DNA of the CDR3: TGCAGTGCCCCGCCGGGGGGCCTCGGCTATGGCTACACCTTC.